This T cell receptor beta chain was sequenced in a study of T cell responses to AZD1222 COVID-19 vaccine. Study conclusions and caveats: Regions 160-218 and 743-854 dominated among vaccine-associated CD4 TCRs spanning spike. Variant regions that are unmutated are reportedly the target of nearly half of spike-specific TCRs.

V lost 5 bases to trimming and J lost 1 base, with 12 bases between them. Germline values: CDR1 SGHAT, CDR2 FQNNGV. This CDR3 has 14 amino acids. The method was immunoSEQ multiplex PCR; TCRdb's version includes in-frame clones alone and lacks a portion of them. The table lists around 140,000 clones, about 93% of them singletons, with over 3% in the top ten. Comments on this clone: Its target is not known.

The material was peripheral blood, obtained on day 0 of AZD1222 vaccination. The sequence was collected from an adult in good health. This sequence joins TRBV11-2 and TRBJ2-7; possible D gene TRBD2, 6 bases. The CDR3, as DNA: TGTGCCAGCAGCCCCCGACTAGAGTCCTACGAGCAGTACTTC. Translated: CASSPRLESYEQYF.